This T cell receptor beta chain was sequenced in a study of CD8+CD57+ T cells in acquired aplastic anemia. Whole-study context: Yields of DNA that came from sorted CD4+ and CD8+ cells averaged roughly 3.2 ug.

This CDR3 spans 14 amino acids. The V segment lost 1 base and the J segment 7 bases; nucleotides outside the gene matches: 2. The germline CDR1 and CDR2 sequences are LNHNV and YYDKDF (reference sequence). General study findings and limits: Researchers reported that CD8+ Simpson's diversity was not significantly different in patients versus controls.

The sequenced patients had an expansion of CD8+CD57+ cells seen by flow cytometry. Untreated patients provided the blood samples, with no therapy given before sampling. Comment on this clonotype: Its antigen is not known.

Both TCR beta VDJ combination and CDR3 sequence profiling were carried out. Genomic DNA was the template for this profiling. In TCRdb, the reads were re-called with MiXCR into one record per CDR3 protein. Among 150,000 to 180,000 distinct CDR3 sequences listed, less than 60% were seen once. The sample taken for sequencing was sorted CD4+, CD8+, or CD8+CD57+ T cells (not recorded which) from PBMCs. The sequence was collected from a human donor with aplastic anemia. The chain employs TRBV15 and TRBJ2-2; 8 nucleotides align to TRBD2. In DNA, the CDR3 is TGTGCCACCAGCAGAGGTGGGACTAGCGGGGAGCTGTTTTTT. Translated: CATSRGGTSGELFF.